These 9 T cell receptor beta chains share one sample of origin, sequenced in a study of blood T cell repertoires in COVID-19. TCRdb's table, derived via immunoSEQ multiplex PCR, lists solely in-frame clones and lacks some. This repertoire shows tens of thousands of clones, approximately 80% found once; its top ten account for 16%. Sequencing was performed on peripheral blood. The receptors shown here come from a human donor in a cohort sampled during active COVID-19.

V is TRBV10-3 and J is TRBJ1-5; tentative D call: TRBD1 (5 bases). This CDR3 contains 22 residues. With 2 bases removed from V and 4 bases from J, the gap between germline ends came to 33 bases. Germline V gene sequence: CDR1 ENHRY, CDR2 SYGVKD. The CDR3 reads CAISEGRNRDGSRAGRNQPQHF. The CDR3 DNA follows: TGTGCCATCAGTGAGGGTAGAAACCGGGACGGGAGCCGGGCAGGAAGAAATCAGCCCCAGCATTTT.

The sample holds a few counts of this clone. The V and J genes are TRBV7-9 and TRBJ2-2; TRBD1 aligns across 8 bases. CDR3 size: 15 residues. V shed 6 bases, J shed 0 bases, and the junction held 3 bases outside the gene matches. Per the germline V gene, CDR1 is SEHNR and CDR2 is FQNEAQ (reference sequence). CDR3 bases: TGTGCCAGCAGTTTGACAGGGGCGAACACCGGGGAGCTGTTTTTT. Its protein product is CASSLTGANTGELFF.

This chain's CDR3 is CASGGQVLGDQPQHF. The CDR3 DNA reads TGTGCCAGCGGGGGACAGGTCCTAGGGGATCAGCCCCAGCATTTT. This rearrangement joins TRBV2 to TRBJ1-5, with 8 bases lining up with TRBD1. The CDR3 has 15 amino acids. Trimming cost V 8 bases and J 5 bases; bases outside gene matches: 11. Germline values: CDR1 SNHLY, CDR2 FYNNEI.

The gene calls are TRBV28 and TRBJ2-7; D gene unclear. This CDR3 has 11 amino acids. The V gene's germline CDR1 is MDHEN and CDR2 SYDVKM. Deletions cut 6 bases from V and 5 bases from J, with 8 bases between. CDR3 nucleotide sequence: TGTGCCAGCAGGTCTAGAGACGAGCAGTACTTC. Translation: CASRSRDEQYF.

The chain joins TRBV9 to TRBJ2-3; TRBD2 matches 7 bases. Germline-derived CDR1 and CDR2 are SGDLS and YYNGEE. The CDR3 runs 15 residues. Unmatched junction bases numbered 3, after V lost 0 bases and J lost 2 bases. CDR3 residues: CASSVGLAATDTQYF. The CDR3 DNA follows: TGTGCCAGCAGCGTAGGACTAGCAGCCACAGATACGCAGTATTTT. The entire variable domain, with the rest obtained from reference TRBV9 and TRBJ2-3, is as follows: DSGVTQTPKHLITATGQRVTLRCSPRSGDLSVYWYQQSLDQGLQFLIQYYNGEERAKGNILERFSAQQFPDLHSELNLSSLELGDSALYFCASSVGLAATDTQYFGPGTRLTVL.

The table lists this clone with a few counts. The genes are TRBV12-3 or TRBV12-4 and TRBJ2-2; D unclear. The CDR3 runs to 13 residues. V shed 6 bases and J shed 3 bases, with 8 bases lying between them. The DNA for the CDR3 is TGTGCCAGCAGCCGCTCAGACACCGGGGAGCTGTTTTTT. It codes for CASSRSDTGELFF.

V and J are TRBV12-3 or TRBV12-4 and TRBJ1-2; D gene unclear. Deletions cut 6 bases from V and 7 bases from J, with 15 bases between. The CDR3 spans 13 residues. The CDR3, as DNA: TGTGCCAGCAGGCCCCACTTAGAGGTTGGCTACACCTTC. It translates to CASRPHLEVGYTF.

The chain carries TRBV10-3 and TRBJ1-2, with TRBD1 matching over 10 bases. The V and J ends lost 0 bases and 6 bases, in that order; junction bases with no gene match: 13. The CDR3 runs to 18 residues. From germline, CDR1 is ENHRY and CDR2 SYGVKD. CDR3 DNA sequence: TGTGCCATCAGTGAGTCCCTAGGACAGGGGGTAGGAGTGAATGGCTACACCTTC. Protein: CAISESLGQGVGVNGYTF.

The chain combines TRBV27 with TRBJ1-2, with 9 bases that match TRBD1. Germline V gene sequence: CDR1 MNHEY, CDR2 SMNVEV (reference sequence). The ends lost 10 bases at V and 5 bases at J; junction bases unmatched: 8. This CDR3 spans 13 amino acids. CDR3 DNA sequence: TGTGCCAACCGGGACAGGGTCAGTTATGGCTACACCTTC. It is translated as CANRDRVSYGYTF.